These 26 T cell receptor beta chains came from one sample sequenced in a study of T-cell memory formation after mild COVID-19. Using its own MiXCR run on the 5' RACE reads, TCRdb lists one record per CDR3 protein. The sample includes about 390,000 distinct CDR3 sequences, approximately 15% of them seen just once. Sequences were obtained from PBMCs or a T cell subset sorted from them (not recorded which). The receptor set was obtained from a man younger than 35 who had mild COVID-19 (a few samples of this study predate the infection). Cell type and time point are not known.

CDR3 sequence reads: CASSGALANTEAFF. DNA of the CDR3: TGCGCCAGCAGTGGGGCCCTGGCGAACACTGAAGCTTTCTTT. This chain links TRBV10-2 with TRBJ1-1, with unresolved D. Germline V gene sequence: CDR1 WSHSY, CDR2 SAAADI. Trimming removed 4 bases from V and 1 base from J, with 10 bases in between. CDR3 length equals 14 residues.

The chain combines TRBV12-3 or TRBV12-4 with TRBJ1-1; 8 positions agree with TRBD1. This CDR3 has 13 residues. J gave up 5 bases and V 6 bases, and 5 bases lay outside the gene matches. CDR3 sequence (DNA): TGTGCCAGCAGCCGACAGGGGAAGACTGAAGCTTTCTTT. It specifies CASSRQGKTEAFF.

This chain uses TRBV29-1 with TRBJ2-3; D is unclear. From germline, CDR1 is SQVTM and CDR2 ANQGSEA. The CDR3 loop spans 13 amino acids. V was shortened by 7 bases and J by 4 bases, with 15 bases between the two germline ends. CDR3 residues: CSAPRERADTQYF. CDR3 nucleotide sequence: TGCAGCGCCCCCCGAGAAAGGGCAGATACGCAGTATTTT.

This clonotype has more than one count but fewer than ten. V usage is TRBV7-2 and J usage is TRBJ1-2; no clear D. The V gene lost 8 bases and the J gene lost 0 bases, with 13 bases spanning the gap. Looked up from germline, CDR1 is SGHTA and CDR2 is FQGNSA. This CDR3 region has 14 residues. CDR3 nucleotides: TGTGCCAGCGCAGAAATAAACTCTAACTATGGCTACACCTTC. This codes for CASAEINSNYGYTF.

This clonotype was detected ten times or more. The chain is built from TRBV5-1 and TRBJ2-3; tentatively, D is TRBD1 (6 bases). The CDR3 contains 14 residues. In germline, CDR1 is SGHRS, CDR2 YFSETQ. Trimming shortened V by 4 bases and J by 4 bases, and 13 bases separated the two germline ends. The DNA of the CDR3 is TGCGCCAGCAGCCTCGGACAGATATCAGATACGCAGTATTTT. Amino acid sequence: CASSLGQISDTQYF.

This clonotype turned up a few times. The chain couples TRBV9 to TRBJ2-2, with D unresolved. Germline V gene lookup returns CDR1 SGDLS and CDR2 YYNGEE. CDR3 length equals 16 residues. The V gene lost 0 bases and the J gene lost 0 bases, with 9 bases spanning the gap. CDR3 sequence reads: CASSVGSKANTGELFF. CDR3 bases: TGTGCCAGCAGCGTAGGGTCCAAGGCGAACACCGGGGAGCTGTTTTTT. The full variable domain, its missing parts supplied by reference TRBV9 and TRBJ2-2, is DSGVTQTPKHLITATGQRVTLRCSPRSGDLSVYWYQQSLDQGLQFLIQYYNGEERAKGNILERFSAQQFPDLHSELNLSSLELGDSALYFCASSVGSKANTGELFFGEGSRLTVL.

This chain links TRBV21-1 with TRBJ1-4; the D call in the table, TRBD1, was not verified against the DNA. TRBV21-1 is designated a pseudogene. The CDR3 has 18 residues. The CDR3 sequence: CASSKVREQVVANEKLFF. CDR3 bases: TGTGCCAGCAGCAAAGTTAGGGAGCAGGTCGTGGCTAATGAAAAACTGTTTTTT.

This clonotype was picked up a small number of times. This chain joins TRBV7-6 and TRBJ2-1; D ambiguous. The CDR3 is 14 residues long. Germline V gene sequence: CDR1 SGHVS, CDR2 FNYEAQ. Deletions cut 2 bases from V and 6 bases from J, with 11 bases between. The CDR3 reads CASSLTEPSNEQFF. The DNA of the CDR3 is TGTGCCAGCAGCTTAACAGAGCCGAGCAATGAGCAGTTCTTC. The full variable domain, completed using reference TRBV7-6 and TRBJ2-1, is GAGVSQSPRYKVTKRGQDVALRCDPISGHVSLYWYRQALGQGPEFLTYFNYEAQQDKSGLPNDRFSAERPEGSISTLTIQRTEQRDSAMYRCASSLTEPSNEQFFGPGTRLTVL.

The chain employs TRBV20-1 and TRBJ2-5; 7 bases agree with TRBD2. The CDR3 totals 13 residues. Germline trimming cut 3 bases from V and 7 bases from J; bases unmatched to any gene: 8. Germline lookup yields CDR1 DFQATT and CDR2 SNEGSKA (reference sequence). In nucleotides, the CDR3 is TGCAGTGCTAGCGGGGGGACTCGTGCGACCCAGTACTTC. It is translated as CSASGGTRATQYF.

This clonotype was counted only a few times. J is TRBJ1-3 and V is TRBV7-9; a possible D gene is TRBD1 (6 bases). V lost 7 bases and J lost 4, with 11 bases in between. The germline gives CDR1 SEHNR, CDR2 FQNEAQ (reference sequence). The CDR3 covers 13 residues. Written as DNA, the CDR3 is TGTGCCAGCAAGCGGGGGGGCGGAAACACCATATATTTT. Protein product: CASKRGGGNTIYF. Drawing the rest from reference TRBV7-9 and TRBJ1-3, the complete variable domain is DTGVSQNPRHKITKRGQNVTFRCDPISEHNRLYWYRQTLGQGPEFLTYFQNEAQLEKSRLLSDRFSAERPKGSFSTLEIQRTEQGDSAMYLCASKRGGGNTIYFGEGSWLTVV.

V gene TRBV15 combines with J gene TRBJ1-6, with 8 bases identical to TRBD1. The CDR3 covers 16 residues. CDR1 and CDR2 from the germline V gene are LNHNV and YYDKDF (reference sequence). After removal of 3 bases from V and 6 bases from J, the junction contained 7 bases not matched to a gene. The CDR3 sequence is CATSRGGQGGNSPLHF. The CDR3 DNA follows: TGTGCCACCAGCAGGGGTGGACAGGGTGGTAATTCACCCCTCCACTTT.

CDR3 amino acids: CASSVTGAITDTQYF. For the CDR3, the DNA is TGCGCCAGCAGTGTGACAGGGGCGATAACAGATACGCAGTATTTT. This chain uses TRBV4-3 with TRBJ2-3; 8 bases map to TRBD1. Germline V CDR1 and CDR2: LGHNA, YSLEER. V was pared by 6 bases and J by 3 bases, with 8 bases of the junction left unmatched. This CDR3 region has 15 residues.

V gene TRBV5-1 combines with J gene TRBJ1-1; 9 bases are a match to TRBD1. The CDR3 length is 15 residues. The germline gives CDR1 SGHRS, CDR2 YFSETQ. V lost 4 bases, J lost 6 bases, and 10 bases stayed unmatched. CDR3: CASSPRQGERPEAFF. The CDR3 DNA reads TGCGCCAGCAGCCCACGACAGGGGGAACGCCCTGAAGCTTTCTTT.

This clonotype was picked up a small number of times. CDR3 in amino acids: CASRRLAGMDTQYF. CDR3 DNA: TGTGCCAGCAGGCGACTAGCGGGGATGGATACGCAGTATTTT. V and J are TRBV27 and TRBJ2-3; 11 positions agree with TRBD2. Per the germline V gene, CDR1 is MNHEY and CDR2 is SMNVEV (reference sequence). The V and J ends lost 6 bases and 6 bases, in that order; junction bases with no gene match: 5. The CDR3 extends over 14 amino acids.

The genes are TRBV7-9 and TRBJ1-1; no definite D call. The length of the CDR3 is 14 residues. The ends were cut back, 3 bases at V and 4 bases at J, with 12 bases in the middle. The germline V gene encodes CDR1 SEHNR and CDR2 FQNEAQ (reference sequence). The CDR3, as DNA: TGTGCCAGCAGCTTTCTAGATTCTACCACTGAAGCTTTCTTT. Translation gives CASSFLDSTTEAFF.

As to this clonotype: One end of the junction does not line up with germline, which may come from a read error. The chain links TRBV12-3 or TRBV12-4 to TRBJ1-3, with D possibly matching TRBD1 (5 bases). The CDR3 is made up of 18 amino acids. The CDR3 is CSSSLGARQLASGNTIYF. The CDR3 coding sequence is TGTTCCAGCAGTTTAGGGGCTCGACAGCTTGCCTCTGGAAACACCATATATTTT.

This clonotype was detected a few times. The chain uses TRBV6-2 or TRBV6-3 and TRBJ2-1, with D maybe TRBD1 (5 bases). The CDR3 has 15 amino acids. Germline loops: CDR1 MNHEY, CDR2 SVGEGT. The ends were cut back, 4 bases at V and 4 bases at J, with 14 bases in the middle. DNA of the CDR3: TGTGCCAGCAGTTGGGTAGGGGCCAGGTACAATGAGCAGTTCTTC. As protein: CASSWVGARYNEQFF.

The chain links TRBV18 to TRBJ1-1, with a tentative D call TRBD1 (5 bases). V lost 5 bases, J lost 3 bases, and 16 bases lay in between. CDR3 length: 15 residues. The germline V gene encodes CDR1 KGHSH and CDR2 LQKENI. CDR3: CASSTVLGGDTEAFF. The DNA of the CDR3 is TGTGCCAGCTCAACGGTCCTCGGGGGGGACACTGAAGCTTTCTTT.

This clonotype has only a few counts. The rearrangement links TRBV12-3 or TRBV12-4 to TRBJ1-2, with D unresolved. Trimming shortened V by 5 bases and J by 8 bases, and 9 bases separated the two germline ends. The CDR3 runs to 11 residues. CDR3 coding DNA: TGTGCCAGCAGTCCCCAACAAGGCTACACCTTC. The encoded protein is CASSPQQGYTF.

The rearrangement uses TRBV5-1 and TRBJ1-6; 10 nucleotides agree with TRBD1. Germline CDR1 is SGHRS and CDR2 is YFSETQ. The CDR3 is made up of 16 amino acids. V shed 4 bases and J 6 bases; nucleotides not matched to a gene: 7. The CDR3 DNA reads as TGCGCCAGCAGCCAGGACAGGGGGGCTCGTAATTCACCCCTCCACTTT. This sequence encodes CASSQDRGARNSPLHF.

The chain links TRBV4-3 to TRBJ2-2; D is possibly TRBD2 (6 bases). Trimming took 4 bases from V and 1 from J, leaving 13 bases between them. The CDR3 length is 16 residues. Per the germline V gene, CDR1 is LGHNA and CDR2 is YSLEER. The CDR3 region is CASSPRGLLNTGELFF. Written as DNA, the CDR3 is TGCGCCAGCAGCCCGCGGGGACTTTTGAACACCGGGGAGCTGTTTTTT.

The CDR3: CSARVQYGYTF. The CDR3 bases are TGCAGTGCTAGAGTTCAATATGGCTACACCTTC. This chain links TRBV20-1 with TRBJ1-2; D is unresolved. V lost 1 base and J 5 bases, leaving 5 bases between the germline ends. Germline V CDR1 and CDR2: DFQATT, SNEGSKA (reference sequence). CDR3 length: 11 residues.

The table lists this clonotype with a few counts. The chain is built from TRBV7-9 and TRBJ2-3; possibly TRBD1 for D (5 bases). The CDR3 length is 16 residues. Germline CDR1 SEHNR, CDR2 FQNEAQ (reference sequence). The V end lost 2 bases, the J end lost 4 bases, and 16 bases lay between the germline ends. The CDR3 DNA follows: TGTGCCAGCAGCTTACTCAGCAGGGTGACTCCAGATACGCAGTATTTT. Translation gives CASSLLSRVTPDTQYF.

CDR3 in DNA: TGTGCCAGCAGCTTACAACAGGGGCTAGAGACCCAGTACTTC. Amino acids: CASSLQQGLETQYF. The chain employs TRBV7-2 and TRBJ2-5, with TRBD1 matching over 7 bases. Germline lookup yields CDR1 SGHTA and CDR2 FQGNSA. The CDR3 has 14 amino acids. V was clipped by 2 bases and J by 4 bases; unmatched bases: 4. Together with reference TRBV7-2 and TRBJ2-5, the CDR3 gives the full variable domain: GAGVSQSPSNKVTEKGKDVELRCDPISGHTALYWYRQSLGQGLEFLIYFQGNSAPDKSGLPSDRFSAERTGGSVSTLTIQRTQQEDSAVYLCASSLQQGLETQYFGPGTRLLVL.

J is TRBJ2-1 and V is TRBV5-1; TRBD2 matches at 8 bases. Per germline, CDR1 SGHRS and CDR2 YFSETQ. This CDR3 is 17 amino acids long. The V gene end was trimmed by 0 bases and the J gene end by 1 base; junction bases not matched to a gene: 6. This CDR3 is CASSLAERGPSYNEQFF. As DNA, the CDR3 is TGCGCCAGCAGCTTGGCAGAGCGGGGGCCTTCCTACAATGAGCAGTTCTTC.

The count of this clonotype is one. This chain joins TRBV29-1 and TRBJ2-7; D may be TRBD1 (5 bases). This CDR3 spans 11 amino acids. Trimming left V 5 bases short and J 5 bases short, with 10 bases between. CDR1 is SQVTM, CDR2 ANQGSEA, per germline. The DNA for the CDR3 is TGCAGCGTTTCAGGGTTCGACGAGCAGTACTTC. Amino acids: CSVSGFDEQYF.